This passage covers 19 T cell receptor beta chains from one sample sequenced in a study of cytomegalovirus exposure and HLA in healthy donors. The PCR contained 60 Vbeta and 13 Jbeta primers. Clones were sequenced by immunoSEQ multiplex PCR, and TCRdb holds only the in-frame ones, with some missing. The sample lists roughly 130,000 clones; 65% to 90% were seen once. Specimen: PBMCs. All receptors come from a man aged 30 to 45 in good health and CMV-seronegative.

V usage is TRBV28 and J usage is TRBJ1-2, with TRBD1 matching over 8 bases. After removal of 3 bases from V and 6 bases from J, the junction contained 9 bases not matched to a gene. Germline CDR1 is MDHEN and CDR2 is SYDVKM. The CDR3 runs to 15 residues. The CDR3 DNA is TGTGCCAGCAGTTTGGCGGCAGGGGGCGATAATGGCTACACCTTC. It translates to CASSLAAGGDNGYTF.

The chain couples TRBV6-5 to TRBJ1-1; 9 bases map to TRBD1. The CDR3 length is 15 residues. Germline values: CDR1 MNHEY, CDR2 SVGAGI. With 4 bases clipped from V and 4 bases from J, the junction kept 7 bases outside the gene matches. This CDR3 is CASSSSGTGSTEAFF. The CDR3 DNA is TGTGCCAGCAGTTCATCCGGGACAGGGAGCACTGAAGCTTTCTTT.

The rearrangement links TRBV5-8 to TRBJ1-6, with D hard to call. Germline V gene data show CDR1 as SGHTS and CDR2 as YDEGEE. The CDR3 has 18 amino acids. The V gene lost 1 base and the J gene lost 3 bases, with 17 bases spanning the gap. CDR3 residues: CASSLLLLAGNYNSPLHF. The CDR3 DNA reads as TGTGCCAGCAGCTTGCTTCTCTTGGCGGGCAACTATAATTCACCCCTCCACTTT.

This clone was seen once. The chain recombines TRBV10-2 with TRBJ1-5; 7 nucleotides match TRBD1. The CDR3 length is 19 residues. Trimming removed 10 bases from V and 3 bases from J; junction bases left unmatched: 24. From germline, CDR1 is WSHSY and CDR2 SAAADI. The CDR3 protein is CATSKGAPGPIMNNQPQHF. For the CDR3, the DNA is TGCGCCACCTCGAAGGGGGCCCCCGGACCCATAATGAACAATCAGCCCCAGCATTTT.

The table lists this clone with a count of one. This sequence joins TRBV5-4 and TRBJ2-2; D gene unclear. In germline, CDR1 is SGHNT, CDR2 YYREEE (reference sequence). CDR3 length: 15 amino acids. V was pared by 4 bases and J by 2 bases, with 12 bases between. The CDR3 DNA is TGTGCCAGCAGCCGCAGACAAGAAAACACCGGGGAGCTGTTTTTT. Encoded protein: CASSRRQENTGELFF.

DNA for the CDR3: TGTGCCAGCAGTCCGTTTTATGAGCAGTTCTTC. Its protein is CASSPFYEQFF. The V and J genes are TRBV27 and TRBJ2-1; D remains ambiguous. The CDR3 is 11 residues long. Germline values: CDR1 MNHEY, CDR2 SMNVEV (reference sequence). V lost 5 bases, J lost 8 bases, and 7 bases lay in between.

CDR3 region: CASSLRQGQYF. For the CDR3, the DNA is TGTGCCAGCAGCTTGAGACAGGGGCAGTACTTC. The J gene is TRBJ2-7, the V gene TRBV7-2, with 7 bases identical to TRBD1. Trimming at V came to 3 bases and at J to 9 bases, leaving 2 bases not matched to a gene. This CDR3 contains 11 residues. Germline V gives CDR1 SGHTA, CDR2 FQGNSA.

This clone has only one observation. The chain carries TRBV19 and TRBJ2-7, with D possibly matching TRBD1 (6 bases). V lost 4 bases and J 0 bases, leaving 13 bases between the germline ends. The CDR3 extends over 15 amino acids. Germline CDR1 and CDR2: LNHDA and SQIVND (reference sequence). The CDR3 bases are TGTGCCAGTAGTAAGCGACAGGATAGCTCCTACGAGCAGTACTTC. This gives the protein CASSKRQDSSYEQYF.

This rearrangement joins TRBV6-6 to TRBJ1-1; D is undetermined. V lost 0 bases to trimming and J lost 1 base, with 6 bases between them. The CDR3 covers 14 residues. Germline V gene lookup returns CDR1 MNHNY and CDR2 SVGAGI (reference sequence). CDR3 residues: CASSYSSRNTEAFF. For the CDR3, the DNA is TGTGCCAGCAGTTACTCGAGTAGGAACACTGAAGCTTTCTTT.

This sequence joins TRBV27 and TRBJ2-2; 10 bases agree with TRBD2. The J segment lost 1 base and the V segment lost 7 bases, leaving 3 bases of the junction unmatched. This CDR3 has 15 residues. Germline V CDR1 and CDR2: MNHEY, SMNVEV (reference sequence). The CDR3 reads CASTLAGGNTGELFF. In DNA, the CDR3 is TGTGCCAGCACATTAGCGGGGGGGAACACCGGGGAGCTGTTTTTT.

This sequence joins TRBV6-5 and TRBJ2-1; 10 nucleotides line up with TRBD2. Germline-derived CDR1 and CDR2 are MNHEY and SVGAGI. Trimming at V came to 8 bases and at J to 5 bases, leaving 9 bases not matched to a gene. There are 15 residues in the CDR3. CDR3 DNA: TGTGCCAGCGCCAAACTAGCGGGGAGGAACAATGAGCAGTTCTTC. Protein: CASAKLAGRNNEQFF.

The chain's CDR3 is CATSLWSTSIAPRTIYF. The CDR3 DNA reads as TGTGCCACATCTTTATGGTCCACCAGTATCGCTCCCCGCACCATATATTTT. The rearrangement uses TRBV19 and TRBJ1-3; D is unresolved. The germline V gene has CDR1 LNHDA and CDR2 SQIVND (reference sequence). The CDR3 consists of 17 residues. With 10 bases removed from V and 9 bases from J, the gap between germline ends came to 31 bases.

This clone turned up a few times. J is TRBJ2-3 and V is TRBV5-1; the match to TRBD1 covers 9 bases. The CDR3 totals 16 residues. The V segment lost 7 bases and the J segment 1 base; nucleotides outside the gene matches: 10. CDR1 is SGHRS, CDR2 YFSETQ, per germline. The CDR3 sequence is CASLDVRTGGTDTQYF. In nucleotides, the CDR3 is TGCGCCAGCCTAGATGTCAGGACAGGGGGCACAGATACGCAGTATTTT.

The chain recombines TRBV7-2 with TRBJ2-2, with a possible D match to TRBD1 (6 bases). CDR3 length equals 15 residues. The germline CDR1 and CDR2 sequences are SGHTA and FQGNSA. Trimming stripped 2 bases from V and 0 bases from J, with 7 bases between. The CDR3 reads CASSLQGTNTGELFF. CDR3 sequence (DNA): TGTGCCAGCAGCTTACAGGGGACGAACACCGGGGAGCTGTTTTTT.

The chain joins TRBV2 to TRBJ1-6; TRBD1 might be the D (6 bases). This CDR3 has 13 residues. Germline CDR1 SNHLY, CDR2 FYNNEI. Trimming took off 7 bases at V and 10 bases at J, with 14 bases between the two ends. CDR3 region: CASKTGLGSPLHF. CDR3 sequence (DNA): TGTGCCAGCAAGACAGGCTTGGGCTCACCCCTCCACTTT.

This rearrangement joins TRBV27 to TRBJ2-3; 9 bases are shared with TRBD2. V gave up 3 bases and J gave up 6 bases; unmatched junction bases: 10. This CDR3 is 16 amino acids long. The germline CDR1 and CDR2 sequences are MNHEY and SMNVEV (reference sequence). The CDR3 DNA is TGTGCCAGCAGTTTGCGGGGGGGTGGGCGAGGTGATACGCAGTATTTT. Encoded protein: CASSLRGGGRGDTQYF.

On this clone: Germline is not matched at one junction end, which may reflect a read error. The chain joins TRBV28 to TRBJ2-4, with D possibly TRBD2 on 6 matching bases. This CDR3 has 18 residues. Germline-derived CDR1 and CDR2 are MDHEN and SYDVKM. The CDR3 region is CASSFRWGREQAKNSQYF. CDR3 DNA: TGTGCCAGCAGTTTTAGGTGGGGCCGGGAGCAAGCCAAAAACAGTCAGTACTTC.

The chain combines TRBV7-6 with TRBJ2-5, with a tentative D call TRBD1 (7 bases). With 4 bases removed from V and 11 bases from J, the gap between germline ends came to 14 bases. Germline assignment: CDR1 SGHVS and CDR2 FNYEAQ. The CDR3 is 12 residues long. The DNA for the CDR3 is TGTGCCAGCAGCTCAGGGGGACGGGAGCAGTACTTC. As protein: CASSSGGREQYF.

This clone was seen only a few times. This chain links TRBV7-2 with TRBJ1-5; TRBD1 might be the D (5 bases). Germline CDR1 SGHTA, CDR2 FQGNSA. The CDR3 extends over 15 amino acids. Trimming pared 4 bases from V and 2 bases from J, leaving 12 bases between. CDR3 region: CASSSSGGGNQPQHF. In nucleotides, the CDR3 is TGTGCCAGCAGCTCGTCCGGGGGTGGCAATCAGCCCCAGCATTTT.